The clone carrying this T cell receptor (beta chain) was seen a few times. Its cognate antigen is unknown. These data belong to a study of beta chain features in type 1 diabetes. Overall study context: Over all samples combined, 107,917,701 sorted cells were examined.

Deletions cut 10 bases from V and 14 bases from J, with 25 bases between. CDR3 length: 13 residues. Germline V gene lookup returns CDR1 MNHEY and CDR2 SMNVEV (reference sequence). General study results and limits: For patients and controls alike, PCR might favor shorter templates to the same degree. The question left open here concerned HLA type influencing TCRB rearrangement. All four CD4+ subsets of Type 1 diabetes patients contained TCRB CDR3s that were moderately but significantly shorter.

CD4+ naive, central memory, regulatory and stem cell-like memory subsets were isolated by sorting on CD45RO/CCR7/CD25/CD127/CD95/CD27. Reverse transcription of all isolated RNA meant that expressed TCRB transcripts were sequenced. Sequencing used immunoSEQ multiplex PCR; TCRdb keeps in-frame clones, though not all of them. The sample lists 300,000 to 450,000 clones, over 10% occurring once. Sequencing was carried out using naive CD4+ T cells from blood. This receptor was identified in a woman in her late teens or twenties with type 1 diabetes. The chain links TRBV27 to TRBJ2-3, with a weak D call TRBD2 (6 bases). The CDR3 DNA follows: TGTGCCACCTTGGAAGTGGGAGCGGGTCCTCGGTATTTT. Its protein product is CATLEVGAGPRYF.